The 22 T cell receptor beta chains given below trace back to one sample, sequenced in a study of CD8+CD57+ T cells in acquired aplastic anemia. TCR beta VDJ and CDR3 profiling used genomic DNA as template. TCRdb reprocessed the reads with MiXCR, giving one entry per CDR3 protein. The table lists 400,000 to 450,000 distinct CDR3 sequences, about two thirds of them singletons. The sample comprised sorted CD4+, CD8+, or CD8+CD57+ T cells (not recorded which) from PBMCs. The receptors derive from a human donor in good health, serving as a control.

Regarding this clonotype: At one boundary the junction diverges from the germline segment, which might be a read error. V usage is TRBV7-9 and J usage is TRBJ1-5; D call uncertain. Germline V gene lookup returns CDR1 SEHNR and CDR2 FQNEAQ (reference sequence). CDR3 size: 13 residues. This CDR3 reads CASSRAGNLPQNF. CDR3 sequence (DNA): TGTGCCAGTAGCCGGGCGGGCAATCTGCCCCAGAATTTT. Complete variable domain (other parts from reference TRBV7-9 and TRBJ1-5): DTGVSQNPRHKITKRGQNVTFRCDPISEHNRLYWYRQTLGQGPEFLTYFQNEAQLEKSRLLSDRFSAERPKGSFSTLEIQRTEQGDSAMYLCASSRAGNLPQNFGDGTRLSIL.

A note on this clonotype: This may come from a read error, since a much larger clone is one base off. The genes are TRBV10-3 and TRBJ2-7; D not certain. This CDR3 is 14 amino acids long. Germline CDR1 ENHRY, CDR2 SYGVKD. CDR3 nucleotides: TGTGCCAGCAGTGAATTACGGGTCACCTACGAGCAGTACTTC. Protein sequence: CASSELRVTYEQYF.

The chain joins TRBV6-1 to TRBJ1-6; a possible D gene is TRBD1 (5 bases). CDR3 size: 17 residues. Trimming stripped 1 base from V and 0 bases from J, with 10 bases between. Per germline, CDR1 MNHNS and CDR2 SASEGT. The CDR3 DNA is TGTGCCAGCAGTGAAGTTGGGGGAAGCTCCTATAATTCACCCCTCCACTTT. Translated: CASSEVGGSSYNSPLHF.

This clonotype was found many times. The CDR3 bases are TGTGCCAGCAGTTACCCGGGGGCAAACCAAGAGACCCAGTACTTC. It yields the protein CASSYPGANQETQYF. V is TRBV6-6 and J is TRBJ2-5; either TRBD1 or TRBD2 may supply D (6 bases each). The CDR3 spans 15 residues. Germline-derived CDR1 and CDR2 are MNHNY and SVGAGI (reference sequence). Trimming pared 2 bases from V and 0 bases from J, leaving 10 bases between.

For this clonotype: Germline and junction disagree at one end, which may indicate a read error. V and J are TRBV13 and TRBJ1-4, with a weak D call TRBD1 (6 bases). The CDR3 consists of 19 residues. Looked up from germline, CDR1 is PRHDT and CDR2 is FYEKMQ (reference sequence). CDR3 region: CASSVGEDRFSPNLDKLFF. CDR3 nucleotides: TGTGCCAGCAGCGTAGGGGAGGACAGATTTTCCCCGAACCTCGATAAACTGTTTTTT.

This chain connects TRBV5-4 to TRBJ1-5; D is possibly TRBD1 (5 bases). CDR1 and CDR2 (germline): SGHNT, YYREEE (reference sequence). Trimming cost V 4 bases and J 2 bases, with 13 bases left between them. The CDR3 is made up of 15 amino acids. The CDR3 nucleotides are TGTGCCAGCAGCAACTACGGGGGAGGCAATCAGCCCCAGCATTTT. Translated, it gives CASSNYGGGNQPQHF.

This clonotype appeared many times. This sequence joins TRBV9 and TRBJ2-2; D gene unclear. The CDR3 loop spans 16 amino acids. Germline V gene lookup returns CDR1 SGDLS and CDR2 YYNGEE. V dropped 0 bases and J dropped 5 bases, with 14 bases sitting between them. The CDR3 loop reads CASSVDISLVTGELFF. CDR3 DNA: TGTGCCAGCAGCGTAGACATTTCATTGGTAACCGGGGAGCTGTTTTTT.

The chain carries TRBV7-2 and TRBJ2-7; no clear D. Germline-derived CDR1 and CDR2 are SGHTA and FQGNSA. Trimming took 2 bases from V and 11 from J, leaving 19 bases between them. CDR3 length: 14 amino acids. As DNA, the CDR3 is TGTGCCAGCAGCTTACAGGTCCGATCGTCCTATGAGTACTTC. Protein product: CASSLQVRSSYEYF.

The chain has TRBV18 and TRBJ2-1, with D possibly matching TRBD2 (5 bases). Germline loops: CDR1 KGHSH, CDR2 LQKENI. V lost 6 bases and J lost 0, with 9 bases in between. CDR3 length: 14 amino acids. The CDR3 DNA sequence: TGTGCCAGCTCCAGCGGCGGCTCCTACAATGAGCAGTTCTTC. Amino acids: CASSSGGSYNEQFF.

For this clonotype: The junction and the germline gene differ at one end; a read error may be behind it. V and J are TRBV15 and TRBJ1-1; unclear D gene. CDR3 length: 14 residues. Germline V lookup: CDR1 LNHNV, CDR2 YYDKDF (reference sequence). The CDR3 bases are TGCAGCGTTTATGGATCAAAACCAGTGGCTGAAGCTTTCTTT. Amino acid sequence: CSVYGSKPVAEAFF.

The chain carries TRBV12-3 or TRBV12-4 and TRBJ1-1; 8 bases are a match to TRBD1. This CDR3 has 15 amino acids. Trimming cost V 3 bases and J 3 bases; bases outside gene matches: 6. CDR3 coding DNA: TGTGCCAGCAGTTTCCCAGGGGGCCTAGACACTGAAGCTTTCTTT. This sequence encodes CASSFPGGLDTEAFF.

This clonotype appeared many times. V is TRBV9 and J is TRBJ1-3; D uncertain. The V and J ends lost 0 bases and 2 bases respectively, with 6 bases between them. Germline CDR1 SGDLS, CDR2 YYNGEE. The CDR3 loop spans 14 amino acids. The chain's CDR3 is CASSVASAGNTIYF. The CDR3 DNA reads TGTGCCAGCAGCGTAGCTTCGGCTGGAAACACCATATATTTT.

This clonotype was recorded at least ten times. The chain employs TRBV20-1 and TRBJ2-5; 7 bases line up with TRBD2. Germline lookup yields CDR1 DFQATT and CDR2 SNEGSKA (reference sequence). The V gene end was trimmed by 0 bases and the J gene end by 2 bases; junction bases not matched to a gene: 9. The CDR3 consists of 16 residues. CDR3: CSARDPLAGWQETQYF. The CDR3 bases are TGCAGTGCTAGAGATCCATTAGCGGGCTGGCAAGAGACCCAGTACTTC.

V and J are TRBV4-3 and TRBJ1-3; 7 positions agree with TRBD1. Trimming took 10 bases from V and 2 from J; bases not matched to a gene: 8. The germline V gene has CDR1 LGHNA and CDR2 YSLEER. The CDR3 is made up of 14 amino acids. Here the CDR3 reads CANSTGTAGNTIYF. The CDR3 DNA sequence: TGCGCCAACAGTACCGGGACAGCTGGAAACACCATATATTTT.

Of note for this clonotype: Germline is not matched at one junction end, which may reflect a read error. The CDR3 coding sequence is TGTGCCAGCAGCTTACAGGGCAGGGAGGACACGGAAGCTTTT. Amino acid sequence: CASSLQGREDTEAF. The chain links TRBV7-3 to TRBJ2-3, with D perhaps TRBD2 (6 bases). The CDR3 contains 14 residues. Per germline, CDR1 SGHTA and CDR2 FQGTGA.

This clonotype was recorded once. V gene TRBV12-3 or TRBV12-4 combines with J gene TRBJ1-2; D remains ambiguous. The CDR3 spans 15 residues. Trimming cost V 3 bases and J 4 bases, with 15 bases left between them. The CDR3 region is CASSFLEQTLYGYTF. The CDR3 DNA reads TGTGCCAGCAGTTTTCTAGAACAGACTCTCTATGGCTACACCTTC.

This sequence joins TRBV3-2 and TRBJ2-1. TRBV3-2 is labeled a pseudogene. The CDR3 loop spans 16 amino acids. This CDR3 is CAISHQATFCYNEQFF. The CDR3 nucleotides are TGTGCCATCAGCCACCAGGCCACCTTTTGCTACAATGAGCAGTTCTTC.

V and J are TRBV25-1 and TRBJ1-6, with 10 bases that match TRBD1. The CDR3 runs 16 residues. CDR1 MGHDK and CDR2 SYGVNS come from the germline V gene. The J segment lost 6 bases and the V segment lost 7 bases, leaving 9 bases of the junction unmatched. CDR3 residues: CASTSADRGFNSPLHF. In nucleotides, the CDR3 is TGTGCCAGCACCTCAGCGGACAGGGGGTTTAATTCACCCCTCCACTTT.

This chain uses TRBV27 with TRBJ2-3; 11 bases line up with TRBD1. Germline-derived CDR1 and CDR2 are MNHEY and SMNVEV (reference sequence). This CDR3 region has 15 residues. J was trimmed by 4 bases and V by 5 bases; bases with no gene match: 5. CDR3 in DNA: TGTGCCAGCAGTACACCGGGACAGGGGGCAGATACGCAGTATTTT. This codes for CASSTPGQGADTQYF.

This clonotype showed up just a few times. The rearrangement joins TRBV7-9 to TRBJ2-7, with 7 bases matching TRBD1. The CDR3 is 13 residues long. Unmatched junction bases numbered 9, after V lost 5 bases and J lost 8 bases. The germline CDR1 and CDR2 sequences are SEHNR and FQNEAQ (reference sequence). CDR3 sequence: CASSPWDRPKQYF. The DNA of the CDR3 is TGTGCCAGCAGCCCCTGGGACAGACCGAAGCAGTACTTC.

As concerns this clonotype: This is likely a read error, given that the CDR3 carries no conserved phenylalanine or tryptophan at its end. No DNA is shown, since the ends of the CDR3 on it are uncertain; the CDR3 is the one TCRdb lists. V and J are TRBV2 and TRBJ1-2. Looked up from germline, CDR1 is SNHLY and CDR2 is FYNNEI. Ends included, the CDR3 has 17 residues. This chain's CDR3 is CASSLRTAYLRNYTFGS.

With regard to this clonotype: Germline is not matched at one junction end, which may reflect a read error. The chain joins TRBV7-2 to TRBJ2-5; possible D gene TRBD1, 6 bases. Germline V gene sequence: CDR1 SGHTA, CDR2 FQGNSA. This CDR3 has 14 residues. This CDR3 reads CASSLEQGSAQPHF. Here the CDR3 DNA reads TGTGCCAGCAGCTTAGAGCAGGGGTCGGCTCAGCCCCACTTC.